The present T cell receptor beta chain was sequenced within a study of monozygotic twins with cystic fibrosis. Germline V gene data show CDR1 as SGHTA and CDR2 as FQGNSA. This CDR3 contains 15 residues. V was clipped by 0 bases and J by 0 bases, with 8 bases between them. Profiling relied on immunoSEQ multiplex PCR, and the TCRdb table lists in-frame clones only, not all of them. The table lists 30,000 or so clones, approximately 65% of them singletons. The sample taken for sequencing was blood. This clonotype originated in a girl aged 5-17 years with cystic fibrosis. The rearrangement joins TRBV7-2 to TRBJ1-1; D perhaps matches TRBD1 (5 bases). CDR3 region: CASSLAGVMNTEAFF. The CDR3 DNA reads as TGTGCCAGCAGCTTAGCAGGGGTGATGAACACTGAAGCTTTCTTT. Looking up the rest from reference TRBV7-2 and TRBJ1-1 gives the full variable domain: GAGVSQSPSNKVTEKGKDVELRCDPISGHTALYWYRQSLGQGLEFLIYFQGNSAPDKSGLPSDRFSAERTGGSVSTLTIQRTQQEDSAVYLCASSLAGVMNTEAFFGQGTRLTVV.